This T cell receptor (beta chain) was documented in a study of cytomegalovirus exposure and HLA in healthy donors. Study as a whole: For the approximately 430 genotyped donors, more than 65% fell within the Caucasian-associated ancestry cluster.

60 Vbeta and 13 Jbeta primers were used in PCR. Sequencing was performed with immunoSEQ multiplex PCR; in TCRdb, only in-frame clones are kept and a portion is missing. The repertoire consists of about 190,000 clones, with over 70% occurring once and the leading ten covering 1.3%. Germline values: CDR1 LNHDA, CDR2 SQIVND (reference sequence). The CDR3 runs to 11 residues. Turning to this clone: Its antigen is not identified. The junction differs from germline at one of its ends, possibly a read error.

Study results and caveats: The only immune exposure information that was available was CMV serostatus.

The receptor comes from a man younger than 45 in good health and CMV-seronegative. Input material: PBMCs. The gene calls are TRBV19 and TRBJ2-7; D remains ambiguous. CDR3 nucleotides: TGTGCCGGTAGTATGGGCCACGAGCAGTACTTC. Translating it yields CAGSMGHEQYF.